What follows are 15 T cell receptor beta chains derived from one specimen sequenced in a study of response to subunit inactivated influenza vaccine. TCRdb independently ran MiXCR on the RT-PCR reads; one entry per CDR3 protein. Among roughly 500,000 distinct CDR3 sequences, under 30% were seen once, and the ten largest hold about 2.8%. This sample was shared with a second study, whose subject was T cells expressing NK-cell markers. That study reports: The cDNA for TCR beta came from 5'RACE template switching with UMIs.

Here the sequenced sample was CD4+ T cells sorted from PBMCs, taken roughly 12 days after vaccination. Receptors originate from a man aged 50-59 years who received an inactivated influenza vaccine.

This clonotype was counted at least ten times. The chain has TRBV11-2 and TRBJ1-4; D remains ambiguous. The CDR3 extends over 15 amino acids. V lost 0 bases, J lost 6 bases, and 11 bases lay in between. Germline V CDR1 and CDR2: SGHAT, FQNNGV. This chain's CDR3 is CASSLDSLTYEKLFF. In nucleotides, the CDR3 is TGTGCCAGCAGCTTAGACTCCCTTACCTATGAAAAACTGTTTTTT.

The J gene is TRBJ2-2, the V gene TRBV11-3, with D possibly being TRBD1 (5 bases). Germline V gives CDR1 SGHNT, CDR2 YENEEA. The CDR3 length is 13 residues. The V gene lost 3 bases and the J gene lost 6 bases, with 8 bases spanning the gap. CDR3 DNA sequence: TGTGCCAGCAGCTTCCCCAGGGCCGGGGAGCTGTTTTTT. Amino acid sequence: CASSFPRAGELFF.

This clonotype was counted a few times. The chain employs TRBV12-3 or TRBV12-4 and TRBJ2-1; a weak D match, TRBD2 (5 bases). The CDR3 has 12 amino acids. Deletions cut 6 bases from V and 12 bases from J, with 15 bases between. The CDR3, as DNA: TGTGCCAGCAGCCCCGGGATAGTAGGGCAGTTCTTC. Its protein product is CASSPGIVGQFF.

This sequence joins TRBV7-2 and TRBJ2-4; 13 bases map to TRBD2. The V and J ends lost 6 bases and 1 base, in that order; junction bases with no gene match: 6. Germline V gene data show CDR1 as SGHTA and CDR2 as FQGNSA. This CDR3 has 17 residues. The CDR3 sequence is CASSTSGGALAKNIQYF. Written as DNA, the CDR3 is TGTGCCAGCAGTACTAGCGGGGGGGCTCTCGCCAAAAACATTCAGTACTTC.

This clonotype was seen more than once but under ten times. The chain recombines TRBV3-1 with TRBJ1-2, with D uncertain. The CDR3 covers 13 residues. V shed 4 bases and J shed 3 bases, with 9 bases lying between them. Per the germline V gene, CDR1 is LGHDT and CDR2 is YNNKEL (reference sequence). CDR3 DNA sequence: TGTGCCAGCAGCCGAGTCGAAGACTATGGCTACACCTTC. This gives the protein CASSRVEDYGYTF.

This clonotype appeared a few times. The CDR3 loop is CSARIPVGNQPQHF. The CDR3 nucleotides read TGCAGTGCCCGGATCCCCGTCGGCAATCAGCCCCAGCATTTT. V and J are TRBV20-1 and TRBJ1-5, with no clear D. Germline-derived CDR1 and CDR2 are DFQATT and SNEGSKA (reference sequence). The CDR3 extends over 14 amino acids. Trimming removed 6 bases from V and 2 bases from J, with 14 bases in between.

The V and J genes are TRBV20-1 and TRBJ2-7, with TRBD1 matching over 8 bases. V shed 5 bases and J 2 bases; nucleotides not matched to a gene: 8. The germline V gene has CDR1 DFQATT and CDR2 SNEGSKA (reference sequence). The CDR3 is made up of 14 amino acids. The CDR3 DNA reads TGCAGTGCTCATGGACAGGGTTATCCCTACGAGCAGTACTTC. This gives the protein CSAHGQGYPYEQYF.

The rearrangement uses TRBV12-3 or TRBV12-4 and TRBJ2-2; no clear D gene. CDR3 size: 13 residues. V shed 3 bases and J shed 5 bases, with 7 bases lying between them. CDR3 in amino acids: CASSFQLTGELFF. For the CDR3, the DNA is TGTGCCAGCAGTTTCCAGTTGACCGGGGAGCTGTTTTTT.

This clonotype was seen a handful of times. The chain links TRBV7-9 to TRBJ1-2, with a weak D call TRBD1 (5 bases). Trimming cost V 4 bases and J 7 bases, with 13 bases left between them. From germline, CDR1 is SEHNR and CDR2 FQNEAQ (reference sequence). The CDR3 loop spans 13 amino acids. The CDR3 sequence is CASSSTQTVGYTF. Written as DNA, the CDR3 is TGTGCCAGCAGCTCTACGCAGACAGTTGGCTACACCTTC.

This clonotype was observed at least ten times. The CDR3 spells CASSDGQGATNEKLFF. The CDR3 DNA sequence: TGTGCCAGCAGCGATGGACAGGGGGCGACTAATGAAAAACTGTTTTTT. This rearrangement joins TRBV11-2 to TRBJ1-4, with 11 bases that match TRBD1. This CDR3 region has 16 residues. J was trimmed by 2 bases and V by 5 bases; bases with no gene match: 4. CDR1 is SGHAT, CDR2 FQNNGV, per germline.

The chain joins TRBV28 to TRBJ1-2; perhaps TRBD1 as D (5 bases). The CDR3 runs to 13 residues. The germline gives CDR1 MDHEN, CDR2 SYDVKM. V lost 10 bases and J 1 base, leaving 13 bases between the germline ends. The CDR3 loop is CATKNQGNYGYTF. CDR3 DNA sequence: TGTGCCACAAAAAACCAGGGTAACTATGGCTACACCTTC.

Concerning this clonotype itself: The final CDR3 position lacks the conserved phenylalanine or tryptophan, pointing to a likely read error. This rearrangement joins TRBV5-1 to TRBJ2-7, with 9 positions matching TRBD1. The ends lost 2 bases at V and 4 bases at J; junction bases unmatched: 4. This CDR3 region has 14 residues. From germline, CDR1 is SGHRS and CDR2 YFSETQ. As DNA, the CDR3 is TGCGCCAGCAGCTTTGGACAGGGGTCATACGAGCAGTACTTA. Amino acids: CASSFGQGSYEQYL.

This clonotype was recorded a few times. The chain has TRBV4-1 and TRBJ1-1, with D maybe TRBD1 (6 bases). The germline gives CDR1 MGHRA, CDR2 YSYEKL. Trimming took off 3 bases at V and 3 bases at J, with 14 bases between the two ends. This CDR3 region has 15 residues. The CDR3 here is CASSQRRGGDTEAFF. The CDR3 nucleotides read TGCGCCAGCAGCCAGCGCAGGGGCGGTGACACTGAAGCTTTCTTT.

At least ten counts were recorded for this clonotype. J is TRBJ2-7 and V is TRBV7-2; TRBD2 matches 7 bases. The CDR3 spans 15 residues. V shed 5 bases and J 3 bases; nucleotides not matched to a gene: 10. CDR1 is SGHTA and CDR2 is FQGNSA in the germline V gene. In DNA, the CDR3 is TGTGCCAGCAGCGCCCAGTACGGGAGGAACTACGAGCAGTACTTC. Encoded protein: CASSAQYGRNYEQYF.

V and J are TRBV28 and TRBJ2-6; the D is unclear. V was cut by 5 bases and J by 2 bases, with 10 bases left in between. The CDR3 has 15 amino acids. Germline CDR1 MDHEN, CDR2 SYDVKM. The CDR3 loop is CASSPRFPGANVLTF. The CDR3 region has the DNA TGTGCCAGCAGTCCCAGGTTTCCTGGGGCCAACGTCCTGACTTTC. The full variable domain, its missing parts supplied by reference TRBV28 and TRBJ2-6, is DVKVTQSSRYLVKRTGEKVFLECVQDMDHENMFWYRQDPGLGLRLIYFSYDVKMKEKGDIPEGYSVSREKKERFSLILESASTNQTSMYLCASSPRFPGANVLTFGAGSRLTVL.